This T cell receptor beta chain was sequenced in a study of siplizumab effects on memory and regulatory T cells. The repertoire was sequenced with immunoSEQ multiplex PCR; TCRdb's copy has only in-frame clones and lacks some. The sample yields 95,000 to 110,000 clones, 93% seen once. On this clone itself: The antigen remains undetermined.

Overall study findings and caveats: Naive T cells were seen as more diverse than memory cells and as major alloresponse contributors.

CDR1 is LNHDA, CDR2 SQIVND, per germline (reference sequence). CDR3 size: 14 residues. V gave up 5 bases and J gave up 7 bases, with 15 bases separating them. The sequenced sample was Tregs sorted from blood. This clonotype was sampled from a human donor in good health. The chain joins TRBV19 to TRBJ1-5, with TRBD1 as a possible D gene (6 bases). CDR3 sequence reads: CASSGQFLGQPQHF. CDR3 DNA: TGTGCCAGTAGTGGACAGTTCCTAGGCCAGCCCCAGCATTTT.